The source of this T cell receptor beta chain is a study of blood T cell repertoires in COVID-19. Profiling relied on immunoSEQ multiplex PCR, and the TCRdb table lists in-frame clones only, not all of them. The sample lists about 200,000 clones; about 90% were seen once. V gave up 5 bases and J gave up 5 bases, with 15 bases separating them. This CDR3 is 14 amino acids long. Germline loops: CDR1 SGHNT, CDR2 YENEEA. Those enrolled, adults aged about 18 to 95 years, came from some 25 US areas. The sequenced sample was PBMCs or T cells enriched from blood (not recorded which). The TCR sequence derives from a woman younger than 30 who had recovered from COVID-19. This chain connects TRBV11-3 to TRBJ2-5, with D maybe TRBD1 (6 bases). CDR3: CASSAANRAETQYF. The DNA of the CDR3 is TGTGCCAGCAGCGCAGCGAACAGGGCGGAGACCCAGTACTTC.